The 28 T cell receptor beta chains below all came from one sample that was sequenced in a study of blood T cell repertoires in COVID-19. This table comes from immunoSEQ multiplex PCR, and its TCRdb copy is limited to in-frame clones, with some not included. The repertoire holds fewer than 65,000 clones, with 75% to 80% as singletons. Sequenced material: peripheral blood. These receptors originate from a human donor in a cohort sampled during active COVID-19.

Only a few counts were recorded for this clone. V gene TRBV3-1 (or the pseudogene TRBV3-2) combines with J gene TRBJ1-6; possibly TRBD1 for D (6 bases). The germline V gene encodes CDR1 LGHDT and CDR2 YNNKEL (reference sequence). The CDR3 consists of 14 residues. With 3 bases removed from V and 5 bases from J, the gap between germline ends came to 8 bases. CDR3 in amino acids: CASSHTGNNSPLHF. Here the CDR3 DNA reads TGTGCCAGCAGCCATACAGGGAATAATTCACCCCTCCACTTT.

This chain joins TRBV9 and TRBJ1-1; maybe TRBD1 (5 bases). CDR3 length: 15 amino acids. V lost 4 bases and J 4 bases, leaving 17 bases between the germline ends. Per germline, CDR1 SGDLS and CDR2 YYNGEE. CDR3 in DNA: TGTGCCAGCAGCCCGCGGGGGGGAGTGGGCACTGAAGCTTTCTTT. Protein: CASSPRGGVGTEAFF.

This sequence joins TRBV24-1 and TRBJ2-2; 8 bases match TRBD2. Germline assignment: CDR1 KGHDR and CDR2 SFDVKD. The J segment lost 6 bases and the V segment lost 4 bases, leaving 9 bases of the junction unmatched. The CDR3 is made up of 16 amino acids. As DNA, the CDR3 is TGTGCCACCAGTGACCGGGGGGGAATTGTGGCCGGGGAGCTGTTTTTT. As protein: CATSDRGGIVAGELFF.

The rearrangement joins TRBV10-3 to TRBJ2-5, with TRBD1 matching 8 bases. With V trimmed by 2 bases and J by 5 bases, 10 bases remained unmatched. Germline lookup yields CDR1 ENHRY and CDR2 SYGVKD. The CDR3 totals 16 residues. The CDR3 loop is CAISEPEGQGPETQYF. The CDR3 bases are TGTGCCATCAGTGAGCCGGAAGGACAGGGTCCGGAGACCCAGTACTTC.

This sequence joins TRBV2 and TRBJ1-1; D is uncertain. Germline V gene sequence: CDR1 SNHLY, CDR2 FYNNEI. The CDR3 runs 14 residues. V was clipped by 3 bases and J by 4 bases, with 12 bases between them. The CDR3 region is CASSDVPRSTEAFF. The CDR3, as DNA: TGTGCCAGCAGTGATGTCCCCCGGAGCACTGAAGCTTTCTTT.

This clone was picked up a small number of times. The genes are TRBV14 and TRBJ2-2; 8 bases map to TRBD2. Trimming removed 5 bases from V and 7 bases from J; junction bases left unmatched: 6. CDR3 length equals 14 residues. Germline V gives CDR1 SGHDN, CDR2 FVKESK. CDR3: CASSFTSGYGELFF. The CDR3 region has the DNA TGTGCCAGCAGCTTCACTAGCGGTTACGGGGAGCTGTTTTTT.

The CDR3 nucleotides read TGCGCCAGCAGTACGGGGGACAGGGGGCACGAGCAGTACTTC. Translation: CASSTGDRGHEQYF. The V and J genes are TRBV10-2 and TRBJ2-7; TRBD1 matches 12 bases. V was clipped by 5 bases and J by 5 bases; unmatched bases: 4. This CDR3 region has 14 residues. Germline CDR1 and CDR2: WSHSY and SAAADI.

The rearrangement links TRBV4-1 to TRBJ1-5; 9 bases fit TRBD1. The CDR3 has 17 amino acids. The trim removed 1 base at V and 0 bases at J, leaving 4 bases unmatched. The germline V gene has CDR1 MGHRA and CDR2 YSYEKL. CDR3 region: CASSQAVTGGSNQPQHF. The CDR3 nucleotides read TGCGCCAGCAGCCAAGCGGTGACAGGGGGTAGCAATCAGCCCCAGCATTTT.

This clone was detected ten times or more. This chain uses TRBV5-3 with TRBJ1-6; D uncertain. TRBV5-3 falls under the ORF class, with uncertain function. V was cut by 4 bases and J by 3 bases, with 17 bases left in between. The CDR3 contains 17 residues. In DNA, the CDR3 is TGTGCCAGAAGCGTCGGGGAGCGGGTATACTATAATTCACCCCTCCACTTT. Translating gives CARSVGERVYYNSPLHF.

This chain links TRBV7-3 with TRBJ1-6; D gene uncertain. The germline V gene encodes CDR1 SGHTA and CDR2 FQGTGA. Trimming removed 0 bases at V and 11 bases at J, with 8 bases between. The CDR3 contains 13 residues. The CDR3 sequence is CASSLTTGAPLHF. The CDR3 region has the DNA TGTGCCAGCAGCTTAACGACCGGGGCACCCCTCCACTTT.

The chain uses TRBV29-1 and TRBJ2-3; D possibly corresponds to TRBD2 (5 bases). This CDR3 spans 14 amino acids. V was pared by 1 base and J by 5 bases, with 13 bases between. CDR1 and CDR2 (germline): SQVTM, ANQGSEA. The CDR3 loop reads CSVEVGSPGDTQYF. The CDR3 DNA sequence: TGCAGCGTTGAAGTTGGGAGTCCTGGAGATACGCAGTATTTT.

V and J are TRBV12-3 or TRBV12-4 and TRBJ1-2; D is unresolved. The CDR3 length is 13 residues. V lost 3 bases to trimming and J lost 5 bases, with 10 bases between them. CDR3 protein: CASSFNSQYGYTF. Here the CDR3 DNA reads TGTGCCAGCAGTTTTAACAGTCAATATGGCTACACCTTC.

This rearrangement joins TRBV7-8 to TRBJ2-1; 8 nucleotides match TRBD2. V lost 2 bases to trimming and J lost 9 bases; unmatched junction nucleotides: 6. The CDR3 is 14 residues long. The V gene's germline CDR1 is SGHVS and CDR2 FQNEAQ. The CDR3: CASSLPAGAGEQFF. DNA of the CDR3: TGTGCCAGCAGCTTACCAGCGGGAGCCGGTGAGCAGTTCTTC.

The V and J genes are TRBV5-1 and TRBJ2-1; 7 bases align to TRBD2. The CDR3 sequence is 14 residues long. Per germline, CDR1 SGHRS and CDR2 YFSETQ. Losses at the gene ends were 5 bases for V and 6 bases for J; bases not matched to a gene: 8. DNA of the CDR3: TGCGCCAGCAGACGACTAGCCAACTCCAATGAGCAGTTCTTC. Translated, it gives CASRRLANSNEQFF.

V and J are TRBV3-1 (or the pseudogene TRBV3-2) and TRBJ2-6; the match to TRBD1 covers 11 bases. The CDR3 spans 20 residues. With V trimmed by 4 bases and J by 2 bases, 13 bases remained unmatched. The germline CDR1 and CDR2 sequences are LGHDT and YNNKEL (reference sequence). CDR3 region: CASSLGPGQGALTGANVLTF. The CDR3, as DNA: TGTGCCAGCAGCCTTGGCCCCGGACAGGGGGCCCTAACTGGGGCCAACGTCCTGACTTTC.

This clone was recorded a few times. This chain links TRBV24-1 with TRBJ1-1; 11 bases are a match to TRBD1. The V gene's germline CDR1 is KGHDR and CDR2 SFDVKD. The CDR3 has 13 residues. Trimming at V came to 12 bases and at J to 6 bases, leaving 8 bases not matched to a gene. CDR3 amino acids: CAPPGQGGPEAFF. The CDR3 region has the DNA TGTGCCCCCCCGGGACAGGGGGGCCCTGAAGCTTTCTTT.

This clone was seen only a few times. V is TRBV27 and J is TRBJ1-1; TRBD1 matches 7 bases. CDR1 is MNHEY, CDR2 SMNVEV, per germline (reference sequence). The V and J ends lost 8 bases and 2 bases, in that order; junction bases with no gene match: 2. This CDR3 comprises 12 residues. The CDR3 region is CASGQVNTEAFF. The CDR3 DNA follows: TGTGCCAGCGGACAGGTAAACACTGAAGCTTTCTTT.

The chain couples TRBV9 to TRBJ2-2, with a weak D call TRBD1 (5 bases). CDR3 length: 17 residues. Germline assignment: CDR1 SGDLS and CDR2 YYNGEE. V shed 0 bases and J shed 1 base, with 13 bases lying between them. The CDR3 sequence: CASSVVGAGLNTGELFF. In nucleotides, the CDR3 is TGTGCCAGCAGCGTAGTAGGGGCAGGGTTGAACACCGGGGAGCTGTTTTTT.

The V call is TRBV7-2, the J call TRBJ2-7, with 9 bases fitting TRBD2. Losses at the gene ends were 5 bases for V and 3 bases for J; bases not matched to a gene: 8. The CDR3 is 15 residues long. The germline gives CDR1 SGHTA, CDR2 FQGNSA. The CDR3 bases are TGTGCCAGCAGCCCAAGACTAGCGGCTTACTACGAGCAGTACTTC. Protein product: CASSPRLAAYYEQYF. The full variable domain, completed using reference TRBV7-2 and TRBJ2-7, is GAGVSQSPSNKVTEKGKDVELRCDPISGHTALYWYRQSLGQGLEFLIYFQGNSAPDKSGLPSDRFSAERTGGSVSTLTIQRTQQEDSAVYLCASSPRLAAYYEQYFGPGTRLTVT.

This clone occurred once. The chain employs TRBV29-1 and TRBJ2-5; tentative D call: TRBD1 (6 bases). V lost 5 bases, J lost 4 bases, and 14 bases lay in between. Germline lookup yields CDR1 SQVTM and CDR2 ANQGSEA. The CDR3 is 13 residues long. The CDR3 spells CSVRRQDGETQYF. The CDR3, as DNA: TGCAGCGTTCGGAGACAGGACGGAGAGACCCAGTACTTC.

The chain combines TRBV19 with TRBJ2-3; possibly TRBD2 for D (7 bases). V lost 4 bases and J 0 bases, leaving 14 bases between the germline ends. From germline, CDR1 is LNHDA and CDR2 SQIVND (reference sequence). The CDR3 covers 16 residues. For the CDR3, the DNA is TGTGCCAGTAGTAAAGGGGGGACTACTAGCACAGATACGCAGTATTTT. It is translated as CASSKGGTTSTDTQYF.

The sample holds a few counts of this clone. J is TRBJ1-2 and V is TRBV5-1; D is ambiguous. Germline V gives CDR1 SGHRS, CDR2 YFSETQ. CDR3 length: 16 residues. Trimming took off 4 bases at V and 0 bases at J, with 16 bases between the two ends. The CDR3 bases are TGCGCCAGCAGCACAAACGGGGTACGGCCTAACTATGGCTACACCTTC. Residues: CASSTNGVRPNYGYTF.

For the CDR3, the DNA is TGTGCCTGGGCAAGCACAGATACGCAGTATTTT. Translated, it gives CAWASTDTQYF. The rearrangement uses TRBV30 and TRBJ2-3, with D unresolved. The CDR3 runs 11 residues. Trimming removed 5 bases from V and 0 bases from J, with 3 bases in between. Germline values: CDR1 GTSNPN, CDR2 SVGIG (reference sequence).

The rearrangement uses TRBV5-6 and TRBJ1-1, with D possibly matching TRBD1 (6 bases). Trimming shortened V by 1 base and J by 5 bases, and 12 bases separated the two germline ends. The CDR3 has 14 residues. From germline, CDR1 is SGHDT and CDR2 YYEEEE. The CDR3 DNA reads TGTGCCAGCAGCTTGACAGGGATCGGAACTGAAGCTTTCTTT. It is translated as CASSLTGIGTEAFF. Supplemented by reference TRBV5-6 and TRBJ1-1, the full variable domain reads DAGVTQSPTHLIKTRGQQVTLRCSPKSGHDTVSWYQQALGQGPQFIFQYYEEEERQRGNFPDRFSGHQFPNYSSELNVNALLLGDSALYLCASSLTGIGTEAFFGQGTRLTVV.

This chain uses TRBV18 with TRBJ1-4; TRBD1 is a possible D gene (5 bases). CDR3 length: 14 residues. Germline lookup yields CDR1 KGHSH and CDR2 LQKENI. Trimming removed 4 bases at V and 6 bases at J, with 12 bases between. CDR3 amino acids: CASSLGGSYEKLFF. In nucleotides, the CDR3 is TGTGCCAGCTCACTCGGGGGTTCATATGAAAAACTGTTTTTT.

The rearrangement links TRBV30 to TRBJ1-1; D ambiguous. CDR1 GTSNPN and CDR2 SVGIG come from the germline V gene (reference sequence). The CDR3 totals 13 residues. V was pared by 5 bases and J by 0 bases, with 10 bases between. CDR3 amino acids: CAWDLYMNTEAFF. CDR3 bases: TGTGCCTGGGACCTCTATATGAACACTGAAGCTTTCTTT.

The gene calls are TRBV19 and TRBJ2-4; 7 nucleotides line up with TRBD1. J lost 0 bases, V lost 4 bases, and 9 bases had no gene match. Per germline, CDR1 LNHDA and CDR2 SQIVND (reference sequence). The CDR3 is 17 amino acids. CDR3 sequence reads: CASSRVEGQLAKNIQYF. The CDR3 DNA sequence: TGTGCCAGTAGTAGGGTAGAGGGACAGCTAGCCAAAAACATTCAGTACTTC.

In its sample, this clone was seen once. The junction differs from germline at one of its ends, possibly a read error. This chain uses TRBV5-1 with TRBJ1-2; the D gene is possibly TRBD1 (5 bases). The CDR3 runs 16 residues. Germline-derived CDR1 and CDR2 are SGHRS and YFSETQ. CDR3 DNA sequence: TGCGCCAGCAGCTTGGGGGACGGGTTGAGGGACTATGACTACACCTTC. It codes for CASSLGDGLRDYDYTF.